The 8 T cell receptor beta chains below were found in one sample sequenced in a study of T cell responses to AZD1222 COVID-19 vaccine. Here immunoSEQ multiplex PCR was the method, and the copy in TCRdb shows in-frame clones only, minus some. The sample shows fewer than 200,000 clones, approximately 94% of them seen only once. The material was peripheral blood, obtained 28 days after the second AZD1222 dose. The receptors were sampled from an adult who received the AZD1222 COVID-19 vaccine.

The V gene is TRBV9, the J gene TRBJ2-5; D is possibly TRBD2 (6 bases). Germline CDR1 is SGDLS and CDR2 is YYNGEE. The CDR3 runs 14 residues. Between the trimmed V and J ends, which lost 3 bases and 0 bases, there was a span of 9 bases. The CDR3 nucleotides are TGTGCCAGCAGCGCGGGACTGAACCAAGAGACCCAGTACTTC. Translating it yields CASSAGLNQETQYF.

The gene calls are TRBV12-3 or TRBV12-4 and TRBJ2-7; D remains unclear. CDR3 size: 12 residues. V dropped 3 bases and J dropped 5 bases, with 8 bases sitting between them. The CDR3 nucleotides read TGTGCCAGCAGTTTCTCTGCCAACGAGCAGTACTTC. It translates to CASSFSANEQYF.

The V and J genes are TRBV18 and TRBJ1-6; D is unresolved. Trimming took off 6 bases at V and 3 bases at J, with 9 bases between the two ends. Germline V gene lookup returns CDR1 KGHSH and CDR2 LQKENI. The CDR3 is 14 residues long. This CDR3 reads CASSPEYYNSPLHF. The CDR3 DNA sequence: TGTGCCAGCTCGCCGGAGTACTATAATTCACCCCTCCACTTT.

This chain joins TRBV6-2 or TRBV6-3 and TRBJ2-5; D tentatively reads TRBD1 or TRBD2 (6 bases each). Trimming took 2 bases from V and 4 from J, leaving 14 bases between them. The CDR3 extends over 15 amino acids. Germline CDR1 MNHEY, CDR2 SVGEGT. The CDR3 DNA follows: TGTGCCAGCAGTTACGGGGGGCAGGGTGGAGAGACCCAGTACTTC. It specifies CASSYGGQGGETQYF.

The chain recombines TRBV4-1 with TRBJ1-2, with 7 bases identical to TRBD1. Germline assignment: CDR1 MGHRA and CDR2 YSYEKL. The CDR3 runs 15 residues. V lost 0 bases and J lost 3; bases outside the gene matches: 4. The CDR3 loop reads CASSQDRGQDYGYTF. CDR3 sequence (DNA): TGCGCCAGCAGCCAAGATCGCGGACAGGACTATGGCTACACCTTC.

This chain uses TRBV18 with TRBJ2-7; possible D gene TRBD1, 6 bases. CDR3 length: 14 residues. Germline V gene data show CDR1 as KGHSH and CDR2 as LQKENI. Trimming cost V 4 bases and J 1 base, with 11 bases left between them. The CDR3, as DNA: TGTGCCAGCTCACAGCAACAGGGTTCCTACGAGCAGTACTTC. Protein product: CASSQQQGSYEQYF.

The CDR3 protein is CASSYSGRGHGYTF. DNA of the CDR3: TGTGCCAGCAGTTACTCTGGCAGGGGGCATGGCTACACCTTC. This rearrangement joins TRBV6-5 to TRBJ1-2; 8 nucleotides match TRBD1. V gave up 0 bases and J gave up 6 bases; unmatched junction bases: 3. Per the germline V gene, CDR1 is MNHEY and CDR2 is SVGAGI. This CDR3 has 14 amino acids.

This rearrangement joins TRBV27 to TRBJ1-1; D uncertain. The germline CDR1 and CDR2 sequences are MNHEY and SMNVEV (reference sequence). V was shortened by 2 bases and J by 0 bases, with 7 bases between the two germline ends. The length of the CDR3 is 14 residues. CDR3 bases: TGTGCCAGCAGTTTAAACCGGTTGAACACTGAAGCTTTCTTT. Protein: CASSLNRLNTEAFF.